Presented here are 10 T cell receptor beta chains from one specimen sequenced in a study of T cells in localized non-small cell lung cancer. Measured with immunoSEQ multiplex PCR; TCRdb has only the in-frame clones, and not every one. The data contain about 33,000 clones, about four fifths of them singletons. The source material was peripheral blood, sampled before any cancer treatment. The receptors come from a male donor at least 60 years old with stage III squamous cell lung carcinoma.

There are a few counts of this clone. The V and J genes are TRBV19 and TRBJ2-4; possibly TRBD2 for D (6 bases). Germline loops: CDR1 LNHDA, CDR2 SQIVND (reference sequence). The length of the CDR3 is 15 residues. Trimming took 5 bases from V and 6 from J, leaving 17 bases between them. The DNA for the CDR3 is TGTGCCAGTAGTCCCCCCGGGAGTTCGAGAAACATTCAGTACTTC. This sequence encodes CASSPPGSSRNIQYF.

The chain carries TRBV19 and TRBJ2-3, with 7 bases identical to TRBD2. J lost 2 bases, V lost 3 bases, and 2 bases had no gene match. This CDR3 spans 14 amino acids. CDR1 is LNHDA and CDR2 is SQIVND in the germline V gene (reference sequence). The DNA of the CDR3 is TGTGCCAGTAGTATCGGGGGGTTCACAGATACGCAGTATTTT. Protein product: CASSIGGFTDTQYF.

The chain combines TRBV5-4 with TRBJ2-6; 9 bases map to TRBD1. The V gene end was trimmed by 0 bases and the J gene end by 2 bases; junction bases not matched to a gene: 6. In germline, CDR1 is SGHNT, CDR2 YYREEE (reference sequence). The CDR3 consists of 18 residues. The CDR3 nucleotides are TGTGCCAGCAGCTTGGTTAGGACAGGGGTAACTGGGGCCAACGTCCTGACTTTC. Encoded protein: CASSLVRTGVTGANVLTF.

The chain couples TRBV2 to TRBJ2-7; 7 nucleotides match TRBD2. CDR1 is SNHLY and CDR2 is FYNNEI in the germline V gene. V shed 2 bases and J 0 bases; nucleotides not matched to a gene: 7. The CDR3 is 16 residues long. The CDR3 here is CASSEPLGGGSYEQYF. The CDR3 DNA is TGTGCCAGCAGTGAACCCCTGGGCGGGGGCTCCTACGAGCAGTACTTC.

The chain uses TRBV2 and TRBJ2-3; D possibly corresponds to TRBD2 (5 bases). Trimming left V 8 bases short and J 3 bases short, with 18 bases between. The CDR3 has 15 amino acids. CDR1 and CDR2 from the germline V gene are SNHLY and FYNNEI. Here the CDR3 DNA reads TGTGCCAGCTTGGAGAACGGGGTCGGTACAGATACGCAGTATTTT. It encodes CASLENGVGTDTQYF.

This chain joins TRBV20-1 and TRBJ1-1, with D possibly TRBD1 on 5 matching bases. This CDR3 is 11 amino acids long. Trimming cost V 5 bases and J 2 bases, with 6 bases left between them. Germline V gene lookup returns CDR1 DFQATT and CDR2 SNEGSKA (reference sequence). The CDR3 region is CSARDNTEAFF. In nucleotides, the CDR3 is TGCAGTGCTCGGGACAACACTGAAGCTTTCTTT.

V is TRBV5-1 and J is TRBJ2-3; 9 nucleotides match TRBD1. Per the germline V gene, CDR1 is SGHRS and CDR2 is YFSETQ. The CDR3 spans 13 residues. V trimming: 5 bases; J trimming: 5 bases; junction bases outside the gene matches: 3. For the CDR3, the DNA is TGCGCCAGCAGGGGACAGGGCCAAGATACGCAGTATTTT. Translated: CASRGQGQDTQYF.

The genes are TRBV5-6 and TRBJ1-2; 8 positions match TRBD1. J was trimmed by 5 bases and V by 4 bases; bases with no gene match: 4. This CDR3 region has 13 residues. The germline V gene has CDR1 SGHDT and CDR2 YYEEEE. The CDR3 nucleotides are TGTGCCAGCAGCACGGGACAGGATTATGGCTACACCTTC. Protein: CASSTGQDYGYTF.

This clone was seen just once. This sequence joins TRBV6-4 and TRBJ2-1; tentative D call: TRBD1 (5 bases). V lost 0 bases and J lost 4, with 13 bases in between. CDR3 size: 16 residues. From germline, CDR1 is MRHNA and CDR2 SNTAGT. The CDR3 loop is CASSDSGPGPYNEQFF. The CDR3 nucleotides are TGTGCCAGCAGTGACTCGGGGCCGGGCCCTTACAATGAGCAGTTCTTC.

V is TRBV5-4 and J is TRBJ1-2, with D uncertain. V dropped 1 base and J dropped 0 bases, with 10 bases sitting between them. CDR1 and CDR2 (germline): SGHNT, YYREEE (reference sequence). This CDR3 comprises 15 residues. CDR3 DNA: TGTGCCAGCAGCTTGAATACAGCACCTAACTATGGCTACACCTTC. Protein sequence: CASSLNTAPNYGYTF.